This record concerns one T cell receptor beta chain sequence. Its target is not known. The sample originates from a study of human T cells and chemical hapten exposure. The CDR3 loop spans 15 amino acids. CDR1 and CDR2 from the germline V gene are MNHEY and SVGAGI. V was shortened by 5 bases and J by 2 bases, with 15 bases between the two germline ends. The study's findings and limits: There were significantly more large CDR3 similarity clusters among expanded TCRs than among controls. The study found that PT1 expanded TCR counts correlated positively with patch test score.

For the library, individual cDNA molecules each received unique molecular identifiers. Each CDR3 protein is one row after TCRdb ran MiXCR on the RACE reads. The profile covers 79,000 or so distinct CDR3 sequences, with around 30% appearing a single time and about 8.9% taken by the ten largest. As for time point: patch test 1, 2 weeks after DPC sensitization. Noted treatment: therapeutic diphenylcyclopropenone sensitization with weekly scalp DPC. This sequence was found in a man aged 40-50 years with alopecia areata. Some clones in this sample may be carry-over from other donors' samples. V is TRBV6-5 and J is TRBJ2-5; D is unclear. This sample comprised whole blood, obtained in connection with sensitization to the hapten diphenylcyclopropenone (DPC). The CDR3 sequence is CASSIPGRPQETQYF. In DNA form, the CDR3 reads TGTGCCAGCAGTATCCCCGGACGGCCACAAGAGACCCAGTACTTC.